These T cell receptor beta chains were read from a single sample in a study of T cell responses to AZD1222 COVID-19 vaccine. The method was immunoSEQ multiplex PCR; TCRdb's version includes in-frame clones alone and lacks a portion of them. Of about 200,000 clones detected, 93% appear once; the ten largest clones hold about 1%. Source: peripheral blood, taken 28 days after the second AZD1222 dose. These receptors were obtained from an adult who received the AZD1222 COVID-19 vaccine. CDR3s include the opening cysteine and the closing phenylalanine or tryptophan. The D gene is left open where the match is weak. Clone size is shown for a subset of rows, as once, few, many or a class of expanded clone.

V gene: TRBV7-3; D gene: .; J gene: TRBJ1-1; clone size: .; CDR3 protein: CASSLQKGTEAFF; CDR3 DNA: TGTGCCAGCAGCCTACAGAAGGGGACTGAAGCTTTCTTT
V gene: TRBV7-2; D gene: .; J gene: TRBJ1-5; clone size: few; CDR3 protein: CASSLVGSSNQPQHF; CDR3 DNA: TGTGCCAGCAGCTTAGTAGGATCTAGCAATCAGCCCCAGCATTTT
V gene: TRBV19; D gene: .; J gene: TRBJ1-5; clone size: .; CDR3 protein: CASNRGKGSNQPQHF; CDR3 DNA: TGTGCCAGTAATCGCGGGAAGGGTAGCAATCAGCCCCAGCATTTT
V gene: TRBV24-1; D gene: .; J gene: TRBJ1-2; clone size: once; CDR3 protein: CATSDQMYSGYTF; CDR3 DNA: TGTGCCACCAGTGACCAGATGTACTCCGGCTACACCTTC
V gene: TRBV7-9; D gene: .; J gene: TRBJ1-1; clone size: once; CDR3 protein: CASSKGQKNTEAFF; CDR3 DNA: TGTGCCAGCAGCAAAGGACAGAAGAACACTGAAGCTTTCTTT
V gene: TRBV6-5; D gene: TRBD1; J gene: TRBJ2-7; clone size: .; CDR3 protein: CASRPGTVSFDEQYF; CDR3 DNA: TGTGCCAGCAGACCCGGGACAGTGTCCTTCGACGAGCAGTACTTC
V gene: TRBV27; D gene: .; J gene: TRBJ2-1; clone size: .; CDR3 protein: CASSLSGTNEQFF; CDR3 DNA: TGTGCCAGCAGTTTATCAGGGACTAATGAGCAGTTCTTC
V gene: TRBV28; D gene: .; J gene: TRBJ1-5; clone size: .; CDR3 protein: CASGGYSNQPQHF; CDR3 DNA: TGTGCCAGCGGGGGTTATAGCAATCAGCCCCAGCATTTT
V gene: TRBV6-5; D gene: .; J gene: TRBJ1-3; clone size: .; CDR3 protein: CASSYKGLGNTIYF; CDR3 DNA: TGTGCCAGCAGTTACAAGGGGTTAGGAAACACCATATATTTT
V gene: TRBV18; D gene: .; J gene: TRBJ1-6; clone size: .; CDR3 protein: CASSALTDSPLHF; CDR3 DNA: TGTGCCAGCTCAGCCCTGACAGATTCACCCCTCCACTTT
V gene: TRBV9; D gene: .; J gene: TRBJ1-4; clone size: .; CDR3 protein: CASSVRGVRDEKLFF; CDR3 DNA: TGTGCCAGCAGCGTAAGGGGGGTTAGAGATGAAAAACTGTTTTTT
V gene: TRBV7-2; D gene: .; J gene: TRBJ1-6; clone size: .; CDR3 protein: CASSLGPAGGADSPLHF; CDR3 DNA: TGTGCCAGCAGCTTAGGGCCCGCGGGGGGCGCAGATTCACCCCTCCACTTT
V gene: TRBV7-3; D gene: .; J gene: TRBJ1-2; clone size: .; CDR3 protein: CASSLQGGGNYGYTF; CDR3 DNA: TGTGCCAGCAGCTTACAGGGTGGCGGTAACTATGGCTACACCTTC
V gene: TRBV12-3/TRBV12-4; D gene: .; J gene: TRBJ2-1; clone size: .; CDR3 protein: CASSTSSYNEQFF; CDR3 DNA: TGTGCCAGCAGTACTAGCTCCTACAATGAGCAGTTCTTC